This TCR beta chain was recorded in a study of blood T cell repertoires in COVID-19. About the study: The samples span acute and convalescent COVID-19 from the United States, Italy and Spain. In each case, the material was cDNA or gDNA derived from T cells, B-cell-depleted T cells, or PBMCs.

Only one count was recorded for this clone. Deletions cut 0 bases from V and 4 bases from J, with 9 bases between. Per germline, CDR1 MNHEY and CDR2 SVGEGT. This CDR3 has 14 amino acids. Patients of the Seattle cohort, enrolled during active infection, were followed longitudinally. As processed by the authors: It was from reference gene primer amplification that nucleated cell counts were estimated. Assay: immunoSEQ multiplex PCR; the TCRdb copy retains only in-frame clones and omits some. V and J calls and clone size follow that table, whereas D and trimming were derived from the DNA. The sample lists around 260,000 clones; about 91% were seen once.

The clonotype was recovered from a person between 18 and 35 years old with COVID-19, enrolled during active disease. This chain joins TRBV6-2 or TRBV6-3 and TRBJ1-1, with D unresolved. Sequencing input: peripheral blood. The chain's CDR3 is CASSYSREVTEAFF. The CDR3 nucleotides are TGTGCCAGCAGTTACTCGAGGGAGGTCACTGAAGCTTTCTTT.